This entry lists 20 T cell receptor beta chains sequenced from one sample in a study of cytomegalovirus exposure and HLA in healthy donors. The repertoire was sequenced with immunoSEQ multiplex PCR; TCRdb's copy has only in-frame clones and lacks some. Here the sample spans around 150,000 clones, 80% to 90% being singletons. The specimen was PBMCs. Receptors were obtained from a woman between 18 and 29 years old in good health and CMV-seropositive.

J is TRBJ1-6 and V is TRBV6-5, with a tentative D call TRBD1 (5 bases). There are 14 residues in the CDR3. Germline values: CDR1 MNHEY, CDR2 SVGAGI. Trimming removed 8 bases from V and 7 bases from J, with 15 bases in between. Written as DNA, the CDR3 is TGTGCCAGCTCCAGGACAAGGTACAATTCACCCCTCCACTTT. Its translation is CASSRTRYNSPLHF.

CDR3 loop: CASSQDVRGHNEQFF. The CDR3 DNA sequence: TGCGCCAGCAGCCAAGACGTGAGGGGGCACAATGAGCAGTTCTTC. The gene calls are TRBV4-3 and TRBJ2-1; 7 bases agree with TRBD1. The junction had 4 bases not matched to a gene; V was cut back by 0 bases and J by 5 bases. Germline V CDR1 and CDR2: LGHNA, YSLEER. This CDR3 is 15 amino acids long.

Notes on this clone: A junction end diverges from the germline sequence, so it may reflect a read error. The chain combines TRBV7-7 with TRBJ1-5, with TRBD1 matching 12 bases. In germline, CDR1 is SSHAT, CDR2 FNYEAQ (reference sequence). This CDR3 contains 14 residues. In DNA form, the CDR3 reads TGTGCTAGCAGCAAGGGACAGGGGGCAGAGCCCCAGCATTTT. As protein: CASSKGQGAEPQHF.

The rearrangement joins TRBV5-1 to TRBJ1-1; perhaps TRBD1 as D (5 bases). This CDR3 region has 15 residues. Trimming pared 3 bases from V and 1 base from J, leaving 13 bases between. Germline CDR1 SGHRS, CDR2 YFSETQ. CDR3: CASSSETVGNTEAFF. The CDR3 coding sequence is TGCGCCAGCAGCTCTGAGACAGTGGGGAACACTGAAGCTTTCTTT.

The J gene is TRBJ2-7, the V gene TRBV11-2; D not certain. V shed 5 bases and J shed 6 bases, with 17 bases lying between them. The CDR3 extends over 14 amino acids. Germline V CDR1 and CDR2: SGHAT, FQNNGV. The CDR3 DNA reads TGTGCCAGCAGCGAAGAGCTCCTTATTAGCGAGCAGTACTTC. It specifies CASSEELLISEQYF.

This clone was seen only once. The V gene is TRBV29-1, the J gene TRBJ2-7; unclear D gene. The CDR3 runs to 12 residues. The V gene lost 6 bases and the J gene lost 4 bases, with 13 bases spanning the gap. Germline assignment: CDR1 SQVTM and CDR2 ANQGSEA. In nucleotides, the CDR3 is TGCAGCGTGTTCAGGTCTCGGTACGAGCAGTACTTC. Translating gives CSVFRSRYEQYF.

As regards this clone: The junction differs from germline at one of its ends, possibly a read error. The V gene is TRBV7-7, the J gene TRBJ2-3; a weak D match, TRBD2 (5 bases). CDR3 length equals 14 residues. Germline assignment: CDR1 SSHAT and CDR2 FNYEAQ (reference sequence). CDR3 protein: CASSPSGLGDTQYF. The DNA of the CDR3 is TGTGCTAGCAGCCCCAGCGGCCTCGGGGATACGCAGTATTTT. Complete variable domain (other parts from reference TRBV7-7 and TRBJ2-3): GAGVSQSPRYKVTKRGQDVTLRCDPISSHATLYWYQQALGQGPEFLTYFNYEAQPDKSGLPSDRFSAERPEGSISTLTIQRTEQRDSAMYRCASSPSGLGDTQYFGPGTRLTVL.

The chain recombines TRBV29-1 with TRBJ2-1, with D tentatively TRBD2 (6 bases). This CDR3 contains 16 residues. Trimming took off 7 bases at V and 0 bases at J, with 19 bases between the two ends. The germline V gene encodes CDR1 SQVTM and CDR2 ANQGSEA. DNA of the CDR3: TGCAGCGATGGCGGGGCCCAAATTAGCTCCTACAATGAGCAGTTCTTC. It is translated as CSDGGAQISSYNEQFF.

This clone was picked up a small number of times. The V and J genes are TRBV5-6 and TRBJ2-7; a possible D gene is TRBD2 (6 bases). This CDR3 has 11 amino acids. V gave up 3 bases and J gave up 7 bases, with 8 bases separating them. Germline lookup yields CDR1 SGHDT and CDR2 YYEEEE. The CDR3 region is CASSYAGEQYF. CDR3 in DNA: TGTGCCAGCAGCTACGCGGGGGAGCAGTACTTC. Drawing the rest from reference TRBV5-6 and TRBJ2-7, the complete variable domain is DAGVTQSPTHLIKTRGQQVTLRCSPKSGHDTVSWYQQALGQGPQFIFQYYEEEERQRGNFPDRFSGHQFPNYSSELNVNALLLGDSALYLCASSYAGEQYFGPGTRLTVT.

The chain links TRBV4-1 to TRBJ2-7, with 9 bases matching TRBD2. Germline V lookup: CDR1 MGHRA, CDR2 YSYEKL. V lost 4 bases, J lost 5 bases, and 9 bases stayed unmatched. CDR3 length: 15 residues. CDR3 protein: CASSLRAGGYDEQYF. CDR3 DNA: TGCGCCAGCAGCCTCCGTGCGGGGGGGTACGACGAGCAGTACTTC.

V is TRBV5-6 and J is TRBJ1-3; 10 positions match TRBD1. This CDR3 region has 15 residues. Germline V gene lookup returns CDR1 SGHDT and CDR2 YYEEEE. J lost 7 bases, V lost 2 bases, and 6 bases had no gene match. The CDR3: CASSFSSTGGNTIYF. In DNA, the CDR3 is TGTGCCAGCAGCTTCTCCTCGACAGGGGGCAACACCATATATTTT.

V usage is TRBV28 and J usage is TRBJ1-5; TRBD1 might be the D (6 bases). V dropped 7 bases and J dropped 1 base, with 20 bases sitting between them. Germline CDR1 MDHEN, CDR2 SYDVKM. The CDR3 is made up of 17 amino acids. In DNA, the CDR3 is TGTGCCAGCACCGTATACGGGGGGGCTCTCAGCAATCAGCCCCAGCATTTT. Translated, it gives CASTVYGGALSNQPQHF.

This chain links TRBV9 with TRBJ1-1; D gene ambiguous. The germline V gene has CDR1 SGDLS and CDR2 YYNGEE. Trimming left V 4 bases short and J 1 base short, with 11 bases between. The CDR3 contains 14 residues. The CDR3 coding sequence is TGTGCCAGCAGCCTCTTCCCAGAGAACACTGAAGCTTTCTTT. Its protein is CASSLFPENTEAFF.

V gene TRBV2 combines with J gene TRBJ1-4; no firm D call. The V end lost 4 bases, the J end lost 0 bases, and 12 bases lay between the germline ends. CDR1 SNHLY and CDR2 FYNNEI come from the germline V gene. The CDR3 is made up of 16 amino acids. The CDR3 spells CASSGLPGTTNEKLFF. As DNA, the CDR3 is TGTGCCAGCAGTGGACTACCGGGAACAACTAATGAAAAACTGTTTTTT.

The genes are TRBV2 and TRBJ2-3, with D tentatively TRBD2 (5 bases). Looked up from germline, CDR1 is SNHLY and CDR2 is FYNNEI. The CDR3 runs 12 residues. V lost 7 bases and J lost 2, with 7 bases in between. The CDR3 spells CASTGLTDTQYF. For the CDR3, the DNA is TGTGCCAGCACCGGACTCACAGATACGCAGTATTTT.

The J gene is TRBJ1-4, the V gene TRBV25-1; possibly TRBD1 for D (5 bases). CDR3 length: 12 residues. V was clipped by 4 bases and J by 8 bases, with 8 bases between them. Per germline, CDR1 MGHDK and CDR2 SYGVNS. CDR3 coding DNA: TGTGCCAGCAGTGCAGGGAAGGAAAAACTGTTTTTT. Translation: CASSAGKEKLFF.

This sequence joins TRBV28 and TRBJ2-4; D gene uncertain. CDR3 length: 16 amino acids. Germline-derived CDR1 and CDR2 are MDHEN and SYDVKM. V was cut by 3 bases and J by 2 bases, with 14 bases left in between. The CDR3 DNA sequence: TGTGCCAGCAGTTTCTATAGCCTTCTCACCAAAAACATTCAGTACTTC. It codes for CASSFYSLLTKNIQYF.

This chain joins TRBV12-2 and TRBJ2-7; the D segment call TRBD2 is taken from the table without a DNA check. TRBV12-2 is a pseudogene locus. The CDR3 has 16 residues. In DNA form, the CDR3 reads TGTGCAAGTCGCTTAGCGCACGGCGGGAGCCCCTACGAGCAGTACTTC. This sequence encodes CASRLAHGGSPYEQYF.

Here the CDR3 reads CASSSTGTLYEQYF. The CDR3 coding sequence is TGTGCCAGCAGTTCGACAGGGACCCTCTACGAGCAGTACTTC. The chain combines TRBV27 with TRBJ2-7, with 7 bases aligning to TRBD1. V lost 4 bases and J lost 3; bases outside the gene matches: 6. The length of the CDR3 is 14 residues. Germline assignment: CDR1 MNHEY and CDR2 SMNVEV (reference sequence).

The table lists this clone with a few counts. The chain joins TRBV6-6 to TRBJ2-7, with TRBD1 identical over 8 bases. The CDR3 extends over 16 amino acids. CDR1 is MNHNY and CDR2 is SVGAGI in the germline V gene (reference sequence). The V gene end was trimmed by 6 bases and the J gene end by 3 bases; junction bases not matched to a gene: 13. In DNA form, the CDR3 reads TGTGCCAGCAGCCGCCCACCGGGACAGGCCATCTACGAGCAGTACTTC. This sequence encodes CASSRPPGQAIYEQYF.